The 17 T cell receptor beta chains below come from one sample, sequenced in a study of blood T cell repertoires in COVID-19. The repertoire was sequenced with immunoSEQ multiplex PCR; TCRdb's copy has only in-frame clones and lacks some. This sample has a few hundred thousand clones, with 75% to 90% found just once. The source material was PBMCs or T cells enriched from blood (not recorded which). The receptors were sampled from a man between 40 and 49 years old who had recovered from COVID-19.

J is TRBJ1-2 and V is TRBV18; D is unresolved. Looked up from germline, CDR1 is KGHSH and CDR2 is LQKENI. The CDR3 runs 13 residues. Deletions cut 6 bases from V and 2 bases from J, with 10 bases between. DNA for the CDR3: TGTGCCAGCTCGCCAGAAGAGAACTATGGCTACACCTTC. This gives the protein CASSPEENYGYTF.

V usage is TRBV18 and J usage is TRBJ1-5; 9 nucleotides align to TRBD1. The ends lost 4 bases at V and 4 bases at J; junction bases unmatched: 2. Germline CDR1 KGHSH, CDR2 LQKENI. The CDR3 runs to 14 residues. DNA for the CDR3: TGTGCCAGCTCACGACAGGGGGGGAATCAGCCCCAGCATTTT. Translating gives CASSRQGGNQPQHF.

The chain uses TRBV2 and TRBJ2-3; D gene ambiguous. Germline V gene data show CDR1 as SNHLY and CDR2 as FYNNEI. The CDR3 extends over 14 amino acids. The V end was cut by 2 bases, the J end by 6 bases, with 12 bases between. The CDR3 DNA reads TGTGCCAGCAGTGAATTTACGGGTACCGATACGCAGTATTTT. Translation: CASSEFTGTDTQYF.

V usage is TRBV7-2 and J usage is TRBJ2-5, with D perhaps TRBD1 (5 bases). CDR3 size: 15 residues. Germline CDR1 reads SGHTA; CDR2 reads FQGNSA. Trimming shortened V by 5 bases and J by 5 bases, and 18 bases separated the two germline ends. The CDR3, as DNA: TGTGCCAGCAGCCTGCGTTCAGGGTCTGGGGAGACCCAGTACTTC. This gives the protein CASSLRSGSGETQYF.

The chain employs TRBV21-1 and TRBJ2-2; whether TRBD2, the table's D call, matches the DNA was not checked. TRBV21-1 counts as a pseudogene. This CDR3 has 19 residues. The CDR3 region is CASSKVLPRSYENTGELFF. DNA for the CDR3: TGTGCCAGCAGCAAAGTATTACCCCGGTCCTACGAGAACACCGGGGAGCTGTTTTTT.

J is TRBJ2-2 and V is TRBV3-1 (or the pseudogene TRBV3-2); no clear D. The CDR3 has 14 amino acids. The germline V gene has CDR1 LGHDT and CDR2 YNNKEL (reference sequence). The germline V and J ends were trimmed by 4 bases and 0 bases, with 6 bases remaining between them. The CDR3: CASSLRANTGELFF. The CDR3 bases are TGTGCCAGCAGCCTCCGAGCGAACACCGGGGAGCTGTTTTTT.

The chain couples TRBV27 to TRBJ1-1; D not resolved. Germline values: CDR1 MNHEY, CDR2 SMNVEV (reference sequence). CDR3 length: 13 residues. The ends were cut back, 6 bases at V and 1 base at J, with 9 bases in the middle. The CDR3 region has the DNA TGTGCCAGCAGATCTATACCGAACACTGAAGCTTTCTTT. Amino acids: CASRSIPNTEAFF.

This chain joins TRBV5-1 and TRBJ1-2; 11 bases agree with TRBD1. Germline-derived CDR1 and CDR2 are SGHRS and YFSETQ. This CDR3 region has 14 residues. V shed 5 bases and J 7 bases; nucleotides not matched to a gene: 7. The CDR3 region is CASRGQGGEGGYTF. The CDR3 nucleotides read TGCGCCAGCAGGGGACAGGGGGGAGAAGGTGGCTACACCTTC.

This sequence joins TRBV15 and TRBJ2-1; 7 nucleotides match TRBD2. V dropped 4 bases and J dropped 5; count of bases not matched to a gene: 8. Germline V gives CDR1 LNHNV, CDR2 YYDKDF (reference sequence). This CDR3 has 15 amino acids. The CDR3 region has the DNA TGTGCCACCAGCAAGCGGGATACAAAAAACAATGAGCAGTTCTTC. Amino acid sequence: CATSKRDTKNNEQFF.

This chain joins TRBV13 and TRBJ2-1; D is ambiguous. Trimming stripped 7 bases from V and 4 bases from J, with 11 bases between. The CDR3 has 13 amino acids. From germline, CDR1 is PRHDT and CDR2 FYEKMQ (reference sequence). CDR3 in DNA: TGTGCCAGCATGGCGGAAGAATACAATGAGCAGTTCTTC. This encodes CASMAEEYNEQFF.

This chain joins TRBV18 and TRBJ2-2; D is uncertain. The length of the CDR3 is 15 residues. The germline V gene has CDR1 KGHSH and CDR2 LQKENI. Trimming took off 3 bases at V and 2 bases at J, with 10 bases between the two ends. CDR3 amino acids: CASSPELPNTGELFF. The CDR3 DNA reads TGTGCCAGCTCACCTGAACTACCAAACACCGGGGAGCTGTTTTTT. Filled out from reference TRBV18 and TRBJ2-2, the complete variable domain reads NAGVMQNPRHLVRRRGQEARLRCSPMKGHSHVYWYRQLPEEGLKFMVYLQKENIIDESGMPKERFSAEFPKEGPSILRIQQVVRGDSAAYFCASSPELPNTGELFFGEGSRLTVL.

This rearrangement joins TRBV5-1 to TRBJ2-1; TRBD2 is a possible D gene (6 bases). V was clipped by 5 bases and J by 5 bases, with 17 bases between them. From germline, CDR1 is SGHRS and CDR2 YFSETQ. The CDR3 totals 15 residues. CDR3 DNA sequence: TGCGCCAGCAGGTACTATGGGCGGGACCACAATGAGCAGTTCTTC. Protein sequence: CASRYYGRDHNEQFF.

The chain recombines TRBV11-2 with TRBJ2-7; 8 nucleotides align to TRBD2. The junction had 6 bases not matched to a gene; V was cut back by 6 bases and J by 2 bases. This CDR3 is built from 14 residues. The germline gives CDR1 SGHAT, CDR2 FQNNGV. The CDR3 reads CASSRSGGPYEQYF. The CDR3 nucleotides are TGTGCCAGCAGTAGATCGGGGGGGCCCTACGAGCAGTACTTC.

This rearrangement joins TRBV7-3 to TRBJ2-1; a weak D match, TRBD2 (6 bases). CDR1 and CDR2 (germline): SGHTA, FQGTGA. The CDR3 covers 13 residues. The V end lost 6 bases, the J end lost 7 bases, and 13 bases lay between the germline ends. For the CDR3, the DNA is TGTGCCAGCAGTCTAGCGAGTAATAATGAGCAGTTCTTC. It encodes CASSLASNNEQFF.

The chain couples TRBV11-2 to TRBJ1-5, with TRBD1 as a possible D gene (5 bases). V gave up 4 bases and J gave up 0 bases, with 10 bases separating them. CDR1 and CDR2 (germline): SGHAT, FQNNGV. The CDR3 runs to 15 residues. The CDR3 is CASSSDRVSNQPQHF. The DNA of the CDR3 is TGTGCCAGCAGCTCCGACAGAGTTAGCAATCAGCCCCAGCATTTT.

This clone was detected a few times. The chain is built from TRBV7-2 and TRBJ1-2; no clear D gene. Trimming left V 5 bases short and J 3 bases short, with 10 bases between. CDR1 is SGHTA and CDR2 is FQGNSA in the germline V gene. The CDR3 spans 13 residues. CDR3 amino acids: CASSVGRYYGYTF. CDR3 DNA sequence: TGTGCCAGCAGCGTTGGCAGATACTATGGCTACACCTTC.

Note on this clone: The same CDR3 also results from other DNA sequences found in this sample. The chain has TRBV14 and TRBJ1-5; 7 bases match TRBD1. Germline CDR1 reads SGHDN; CDR2 reads FVKESK. V lost 6 bases to trimming and J lost 4 bases; unmatched junction nucleotides: 3. The CDR3 loop spans 13 amino acids. The CDR3: CASSRQGNQPQHF. In nucleotides, the CDR3 is TGTGCCAGCAGTCGACAGGGTAATCAGCCCCAGCATTTT.